The entry below gives a single T cell receptor (beta chain) sequence along with its context. The antigen is unknown. This entry is derived from a study of cytomegalovirus exposure and HLA in healthy donors. 13 Jbeta primers and 60 Vbeta primers were used for the PCR. The method was immunoSEQ multiplex PCR; TCRdb's version includes in-frame clones alone and lacks a portion of them. The sample holds some 180,000 clones, roughly 82% seen once. The V end lost 0 bases, the J end lost 1 base, and 18 bases lay between the germline ends. The CDR3 covers 19 residues. Study findings and constraints: Cytomegalovirus-associated status was assigned to approximately 160 TCR beta chains.

The material sequenced was PBMCs. This clonotype originated in a man aged 40-49 years in good health and CMV-seronegative. The chain couples TRBV23-1 to TRBJ2-2; D perhaps matches TRBD2 (6 bases). TRBV23-1 is recorded as an ORF, its role being uncertain. CDR3 in DNA: TGCGCCAGCAGTCAATCGGGCGGGGTGATTCGGGGGAACACCGGGGAGCTGTTTTTT. This gives the protein CASSQSGGVIRGNTGELFF.